This T cell receptor beta chain was captured by sequencing in a study of blood T cell repertoires in COVID-19. Study background: Acute and convalescent COVID-19 specimens originated in the United States, Italy and Spain. In each case, the material was cDNA or gDNA derived from T cells, B-cell-depleted T cells, or PBMCs.

Per the authors' pipeline: Estimated nucleated cell counts came from reference gene primer amplification. Measured with immunoSEQ multiplex PCR; TCRdb has only the in-frame clones, and not every one. The V and J calls and the clone size are those of that table, but D and trimming were determined from the DNA. Of about 69,000 clones in the sample, approximately 90% are singletons; the top ten hold approximately 4.9%. The CDR3 is made up of 15 amino acids. Trimming took 6 bases from V and 3 from J; bases not matched to a gene: 8. Germline CDR1 is MDHEN and CDR2 is SYDVKM. This chain links TRBV28 with TRBJ1-5; 7 bases are shared with TRBD1. Sequencing was carried out using peripheral blood. The receptor comes from a woman under 30 with acute or convalescent COVID-19. The chain's CDR3 is CASSLTGSFNQPQHF. The CDR3 bases are TGTGCCAGCAGCTTGACAGGGTCTTTCAATCAGCCCCAGCATTTT.